Below, 31 T cell receptor beta chains from the same sample are listed, as sequenced in a study of T-cell memory formation after mild COVID-19. Each CDR3 protein gets one entry after TCRdb re-called the 5' RACE reads with MiXCR. Among around 200,000 distinct CDR3 sequences listed, about a fifth were seen once. Sequencing was performed on PBMCs or a T cell subset sorted from them (not recorded which). The receptors derive from an adult woman who had mild COVID-19 (a few samples of this study predate the infection). Cell type and time point are not known.

The table lists this clonotype with many counts. CDR3 sequence (DNA): TGTGCCAGCAGCTTAGAGTGGCCCGAGCAGTACTTC. Protein: CASSLEWPEQYF. This chain connects TRBV7-9 to TRBJ2-7, with D uncertain. The V gene lost 1 base and the J gene lost 6 bases, with 7 bases spanning the gap. Germline V gene data show CDR1 as SEHNR and CDR2 as FQNEAQ (reference sequence). This CDR3 has 12 residues.

This clonotype was detected a few times. The V gene is TRBV3-1, the J gene TRBJ2-1, with 10 nucleotides matching TRBD2. Germline loops: CDR1 LGHDT, CDR2 YNNKEL (reference sequence). CDR3 length: 16 amino acids. Trimming removed 3 bases from V and 4 bases from J; junction bases left unmatched: 6. CDR3 coding DNA: TGTGCCAGCAGCCAGCCCGGGACTAGCGTTTACAATGAGCAGTTCTTC. It is translated as CASSQPGTSVYNEQFF.

The genes are TRBV9 and TRBJ2-3; D gene unclear. Trimming stripped 5 bases from V and 6 bases from J, with 7 bases between. The CDR3 spans 11 residues. The germline CDR1 and CDR2 sequences are SGDLS and YYNGEE. The CDR3 spells CASSVWDTQYF. CDR3 coding DNA: TGTGCCAGCAGTGTCTGGGATACGCAGTATTTT.

This chain links TRBV7-9 with TRBJ1-2; D may be TRBD1 (5 bases). Germline CDR1 is SEHNR and CDR2 is FQNEAQ (reference sequence). Trimming stripped 5 bases from V and 4 bases from J, with 14 bases between. The CDR3 runs to 14 residues. CDR3 sequence reads: CASSPGRRSYGYTF. CDR3 coding DNA: TGTGCCAGCAGCCCGGGACGGCGGAGCTATGGCTACACCTTC.

This clonotype has a handful of counts. This sequence joins TRBV24-1 and TRBJ2-5; D might be TRBD1 (5 bases). Looked up from germline, CDR1 is KGHDR and CDR2 is SFDVKD. CDR3 length equals 11 residues. V lost 9 bases, J lost 4 bases, and 8 bases lay in between. The CDR3 nucleotides read TGTGCCACCGGCAGGGCAGAGACCCAGTACTTC. The encoded protein is CATGRAETQYF.

This clonotype was seen more than once but under ten times. This sequence joins TRBV5-1 and TRBJ2-1; 8 bases match TRBD2. This CDR3 has 14 residues. V lost 5 bases to trimming and J lost 2 bases; unmatched junction nucleotides: 3. From germline, CDR1 is SGHRS and CDR2 YFSETQ. CDR3 nucleotides: TGCGCCAGCAGGGCGGGGGGACCCTACAATGAGCAGTTCTTC. Residues: CASRAGGPYNEQFF.

The chain employs TRBV24-1 and TRBJ2-1; D perhaps matches TRBD2 (6 bases). There are 15 residues in the CDR3. The V and J ends lost 3 bases and 8 bases respectively, with 16 bases between them. Looked up from germline, CDR1 is KGHDR and CDR2 is SFDVKD. CDR3 protein: CATSDVREKMDEQFF. The CDR3 DNA is TGTGCCACCAGTGATGTCCGGGAGAAGATGGATGAGCAGTTCTTC.

This clonotype occurred a few times. The rearrangement uses TRBV12-3 or TRBV12-4 and TRBJ2-4; 7 bases agree with TRBD2. The CDR3 loop spans 12 amino acids. J was trimmed by 7 bases and V by 4 bases; bases with no gene match: 1. This chain's CDR3 is CASSWGGNIQYF. CDR3 sequence (DNA): TGTGCCAGCAGTTGGGGGGGGAACATTCAGTACTTC.

This clonotype was seen at least ten times. The chain employs TRBV4-2 and TRBJ2-1, with TRBD2 matching 14 bases. Germline V lookup: CDR1 LGHNA, CDR2 YNFKEQ. The length of the CDR3 is 16 residues. J was trimmed by 8 bases and V by 2 bases; bases with no gene match: 5. The CDR3 DNA follows: TGTGCCAGCAGCCAATCCGGGACTAGCGGGAGCGATGAGCAGTTCTTC. It is translated as CASSQSGTSGSDEQFF.

The gene calls are TRBV7-9 and TRBJ2-3, with TRBD2 matching over 9 bases. Germline trimming cut 5 bases from V and 5 bases from J; bases unmatched to any gene: 14. Germline V gene lookup returns CDR1 SEHNR and CDR2 FQNEAQ (reference sequence). This CDR3 spans 17 amino acids. DNA for the CDR3: TGTGCCAGCAGCCCCCCGGAGGTAGCGGGAGCTGGAGATACGCAGTATTTT. Residues: CASSPPEVAGAGDTQYF. Combining the CDR3 with reference TRBV7-9 and TRBJ2-3 gives the whole variable domain DTGVSQNPRHKITKRGQNVTFRCDPISEHNRLYWYRQTLGQGPEFLTYFQNEAQLEKSRLLSDRFSAERPKGSFSTLEIQRTEQGDSAMYLCASSPPEVAGAGDTQYFGPGTRLTVL.

This clonotype was seen at least ten times. In DNA form, the CDR3 reads TGTGCCAGCAGCCAAGGAAACTTACAAGAGACCCAGTACTTC. It encodes CASSQGNLQETQYF. The V and J genes are TRBV3-1 and TRBJ2-5, with D unclear. This CDR3 region has 14 residues. The V gene lost 1 base and the J gene lost 2 bases, with 8 bases spanning the gap. The V gene's germline CDR1 is LGHDT and CDR2 YNNKEL (reference sequence).

This clonotype has just a few counts. The chain uses TRBV6-1 and TRBJ1-5, with 9 positions matching TRBD1. Germline CDR1 reads MNHNS; CDR2 reads SASEGT. The CDR3 is 18 amino acids. V lost 7 bases to trimming and J lost 2 bases; unmatched junction nucleotides: 15. The CDR3 region has the DNA TGTGCCAGCAATACGATCGGGACAGGGAATATGCGCAATCAGCCCCAGCATTTT. It translates to CASNTIGTGNMRNQPQHF.

In this sample, this clonotype turned up a few times. The J gene is TRBJ2-7, the V gene TRBV6-5, with 8 bases lining up with TRBD1. Germline V CDR1 and CDR2: MNHEY, SVGAGI. The ends lost 6 bases at V and 0 bases at J; junction bases unmatched: 10. The CDR3 loop spans 16 amino acids. The CDR3 protein is CASRQSGTGFSYEQYF. DNA for the CDR3: TGTGCCAGCAGACAATCCGGGACAGGTTTCTCCTACGAGCAGTACTTC.

This clonotype was observed a few times. This chain connects TRBV7-9 to TRBJ2-2; D is possibly TRBD2 (6 bases). The V gene lost 4 bases and the J gene lost 0 bases, with 12 bases spanning the gap. The CDR3 consists of 16 residues. Looked up from germline, CDR1 is SEHNR and CDR2 is FQNEAQ (reference sequence). In nucleotides, the CDR3 is TGTGCCAGCAGCTCCGTGGAGGGCGCGAACACCGGGGAGCTGTTTTTT. This translates into CASSSVEGANTGELFF.

This rearrangement joins TRBV18 to TRBJ2-5; D might be TRBD1 (5 bases). The CDR3 extends over 14 amino acids. Trimming pared 3 bases from V and 3 bases from J, leaving 11 bases between. The germline CDR1 and CDR2 sequences are KGHSH and LQKENI. CDR3 sequence (DNA): TGTGCCAGCTCACCCGCCGGCAGGGAAGAGACCCAGTACTTC. It codes for CASSPAGREETQYF.

CDR3 amino acids: CATSGRTSANTGELFF. CDR3 in DNA: TGTGCCACCAGCGGTAGGACTAGCGCGAACACCGGGGAGCTGTTTTTT. J is TRBJ2-2 and V is TRBV15; 9 bases line up with TRBD2. Trimming at V came to 5 bases and at J to 0 bases, leaving 4 bases not matched to a gene. CDR3 length equals 16 residues. Germline values: CDR1 LNHNV, CDR2 YYDKDF (reference sequence). Together with reference TRBV15 and TRBJ2-2, the CDR3 gives the full variable domain: DAMVIQNPRYQVTQFGKPVTLSCSQTLNHNVMYWYQQKSSQAPKLLFHYYDKDFNNEADTPDNFQSRRPNTSFCFLDIRSPGLGDTAMYLCATSGRTSANTGELFFGEGSRLTVL.

This clonotype occurred once. The V gene is TRBV2, the J gene TRBJ2-1; the match to TRBD2 covers 9 bases. The CDR3 has 17 amino acids. V dropped 7 bases and J dropped 1; count of bases not matched to a gene: 11. CDR1 and CDR2 from the germline V gene are SNHLY and FYNNEI. The CDR3 region has the DNA TGTGCCAGCATGGGGGCTCTAGCGGGAAGGTCCTACAATGAGCAGTTCTTC. It translates to CASMGALAGRSYNEQFF.

This clonotype was observed a handful of times. The J gene is TRBJ1-1, the V gene TRBV11-3; TRBD1 aligns across 9 bases. CDR3 length: 16 amino acids. V trimming: 8 bases; J trimming: 0 bases; junction bases outside the gene matches: 10. CDR1 is SGHNT and CDR2 is YENEEA in the germline V gene. The CDR3 here is CASGHGTGILNTEAFF. Written as DNA, the CDR3 is TGTGCCAGCGGCCATGGGACAGGGATCTTGAACACTGAAGCTTTCTTT.

A few counts support this clonotype. CDR3 coding DNA: TGTGCCAGCACCCTGGACCGATCAAACACCGGGGAGCTGTTTTTT. This gives the protein CASTLDRSNTGELFF. V gene TRBV9 combines with J gene TRBJ2-2, with D unresolved. V was pared by 6 bases and J by 2 bases, with 14 bases between. The CDR3 has 15 residues. CDR1 is SGDLS, CDR2 YYNGEE, per germline.

There are many counts of this clonotype. The chain carries TRBV11-2 and TRBJ1-5; no clear D gene. In germline, CDR1 is SGHAT, CDR2 FQNNGV. The CDR3 runs 15 residues. Trimming took 0 bases from V and 2 from J, leaving 8 bases between them. CDR3 in amino acids: CASSLDPTGNQPQHF. The CDR3 DNA follows: TGTGCCAGCAGCTTAGATCCCACAGGCAATCAGCCCCAGCATTTT.

V and J are TRBV4-1 and TRBJ1-2, with TRBD1 as a possible D gene (6 bases). CDR1 MGHRA and CDR2 YSYEKL come from the germline V gene. The V and J ends lost 0 bases and 4 bases respectively, with 12 bases between them. The CDR3 sequence is 15 residues long. CDR3 sequence: CASSQESTGFYGYTF. Here the CDR3 DNA reads TGCGCCAGCAGCCAAGAGAGTACAGGGTTCTATGGCTACACCTTC.

The rearrangement uses TRBV7-2 and TRBJ2-1, with 8 bases aligning to TRBD2. This CDR3 region has 18 residues. Trimming took 5 bases from V and 4 from J; bases not matched to a gene: 16. Germline V gene lookup returns CDR1 SGHTA and CDR2 FQGNSA. CDR3 amino acids: CASSLGAGEAGDYNEQFF. As DNA, the CDR3 is TGTGCCAGCAGCCTAGGAGCGGGAGAAGCGGGAGATTACAATGAGCAGTTCTTC.

The V and J genes are TRBV6-5 and TRBJ2-7, with TRBD2 matching over 9 bases. This CDR3 has 18 amino acids. CDR1 and CDR2 from the germline V gene are MNHEY and SVGAGI. V was clipped by 0 bases and J by 3 bases; unmatched bases: 12. CDR3 nucleotides: TGTGCCAGCAGTTACTCGACCGCTAGCGGGGAGAAGGGCTACGAGCAGTACTTC. Translation: CASSYSTASGEKGYEQYF.

The rearrangement links TRBV12-3 or TRBV12-4 to TRBJ2-7; 12 nucleotides align to TRBD2. The trim removed 5 bases at V and 4 bases at J, leaving 6 bases unmatched. This CDR3 region has 15 residues. The CDR3 loop is CASSPGLAGRYEQYF. The CDR3 DNA sequence: TGTGCCAGCAGTCCCGGACTAGCGGGAAGGTACGAGCAGTACTTC.

This clonotype was detected once. The chain links TRBV6-1 to TRBJ2-1; 8 bases align to TRBD2. Germline values: CDR1 MNHNS, CDR2 SASEGT. CDR3 size: 16 residues. Trimming took 1 base from V and 2 from J; bases not matched to a gene: 4. The CDR3 loop reads CASSEDPAGAYNEQFF. CDR3 DNA sequence: TGTGCCAGCAGTGAAGATCCAGCGGGGGCCTACAATGAGCAGTTCTTC.

The genes are TRBV12-3 or TRBV12-4 and TRBJ1-5; the D is unclear. The CDR3 sequence is 14 residues long. The V end was cut by 3 bases, the J end by 1 base, with 7 bases between. CDR3 loop: CASSFGVSNQPQHF. Written as DNA, the CDR3 is TGTGCCAGCAGTTTCGGGGTCAGCAATCAGCCCCAGCATTTT.

The chain is built from TRBV29-1 and TRBJ1-2, with no clear D. The CDR3 spans 11 residues. Germline CDR1 reads SQVTM; CDR2 reads ANQGSEA. V gave up 4 bases and J gave up 5 bases, with 8 bases separating them. The CDR3: CSVAAFYGYTF. The CDR3 nucleotides are TGCAGCGTTGCTGCCTTTTATGGCTACACCTTC.

This chain uses TRBV7-2 with TRBJ2-3, with 12 bases lining up with TRBD2. Germline CDR1 reads SGHTA; CDR2 reads FQGNSA. This CDR3 comprises 17 residues. The trim removed 5 bases at V and 0 bases at J, leaving 6 bases unmatched. The DNA for the CDR3 is TGTGCCAGCAGCCCAAGGACTAGCGGGGCTAGCACAGATACGCAGTATTTT. As protein: CASSPRTSGASTDTQYF.

This sequence joins TRBV4-1 and TRBJ1-5; 10 positions agree with TRBD1. The CDR3 length is 17 residues. CDR1 is MGHRA, CDR2 YSYEKL, per germline. With 4 bases clipped from V and 6 bases from J, the junction kept 12 bases outside the gene matches. CDR3 coding DNA: TGCGCCAGCAGCCCCGGGACAGGGGAATCTCTGATTCAGCCCCAGCATTTT. Translation gives CASSPGTGESLIQPQHF.

This clonotype was picked up a small number of times. The rearrangement joins TRBV7-9 to TRBJ2-1; 11 bases are shared with TRBD2. The germline V gene encodes CDR1 SEHNR and CDR2 FQNEAQ (reference sequence). With V trimmed by 0 bases and J by 5 bases, 6 bases remained unmatched. This CDR3 contains 17 residues. CDR3 sequence reads: CASSLAEGGLADNEQFF. Here the CDR3 DNA reads TGTGCCAGCAGCTTAGCGGAAGGGGGACTAGCGGACAATGAGCAGTTCTTC.

The genes are TRBV11-2 and TRBJ2-7, with D possibly being TRBD2 (5 bases). The CDR3 consists of 13 residues. Between the trimmed V and J ends, which lost 6 bases and 3 bases, there was a span of 12 bases. CDR1 and CDR2 from the germline V gene are SGHAT and FQNNGV. The CDR3 reads CASRGGQSYEQYV. The CDR3 region has the DNA TGTGCCAGCAGGGGCGGGCAAAGCTACGAGCAGTACGTC.